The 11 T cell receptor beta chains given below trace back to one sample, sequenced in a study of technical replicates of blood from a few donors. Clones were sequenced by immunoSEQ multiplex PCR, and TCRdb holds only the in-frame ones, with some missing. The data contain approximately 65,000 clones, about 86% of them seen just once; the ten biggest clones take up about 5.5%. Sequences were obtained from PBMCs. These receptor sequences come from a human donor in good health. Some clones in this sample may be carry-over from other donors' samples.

The CDR3 loop is CASSQTSGYADTQYF. CDR3 bases: TGTGCCAGCAGCCAGACTAGCGGGTATGCAGATACGCAGTATTTT. V gene TRBV5-6 combines with J gene TRBJ2-3, with 10 bases that match TRBD2. The CDR3 consists of 15 residues. The V gene end was trimmed by 4 bases and the J gene end by 4 bases; junction bases not matched to a gene: 6. Germline V gives CDR1 SGHDT, CDR2 YYEEEE.

The CDR3 coding sequence is TGTGCCAGCAGCTTACCAAATCCTCTAGCGTACGAGCAGTACTTC. This translates into CASSLPNPLAYEQYF. The chain recombines TRBV7-2 with TRBJ2-7; a possible D gene is TRBD2 (6 bases). The CDR3 contains 15 residues. The V and J ends lost 2 bases and 4 bases respectively, with 15 bases between them. Germline V gene lookup returns CDR1 SGHTA and CDR2 FQGNSA.

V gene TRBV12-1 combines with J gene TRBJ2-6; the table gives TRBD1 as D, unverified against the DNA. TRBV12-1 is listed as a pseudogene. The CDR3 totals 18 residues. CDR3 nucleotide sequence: TGTGCCAGCAGCGTGTCATATGTAGGACAAAGTCGGGCCAACGTCCTGACTTTC. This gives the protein CASSVSYVGQSRANVLTF.

The CDR3 DNA is TGTGCCAGCAAAACGTTCGGGGGTGAAGCTTTCTTT. Protein product: CASKTFGGEAFF. The V gene is TRBV6-5, the J gene TRBJ1-1; D may be TRBD1 (5 bases). This CDR3 spans 12 amino acids. The germline gives CDR1 MNHEY, CDR2 SVGAGI. V lost 7 bases and J lost 7, with 13 bases in between.

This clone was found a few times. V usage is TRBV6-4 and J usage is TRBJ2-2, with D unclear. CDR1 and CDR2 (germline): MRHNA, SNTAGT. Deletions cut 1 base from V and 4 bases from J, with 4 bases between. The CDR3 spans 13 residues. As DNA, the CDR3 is TGTGCCAGCAGTGACTATATCACCGGGGAGCTGTTTTTT. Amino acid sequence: CASSDYITGELFF.

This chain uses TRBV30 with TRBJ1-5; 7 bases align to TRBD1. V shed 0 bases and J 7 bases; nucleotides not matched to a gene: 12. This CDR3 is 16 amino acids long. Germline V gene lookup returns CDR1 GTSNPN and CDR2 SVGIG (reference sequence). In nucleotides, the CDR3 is TGTGCCTGGAGTGTACGGACAGGTGGGGTAAACCAGCCCCAGCATTTT. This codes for CAWSVRTGGVNQPQHF.

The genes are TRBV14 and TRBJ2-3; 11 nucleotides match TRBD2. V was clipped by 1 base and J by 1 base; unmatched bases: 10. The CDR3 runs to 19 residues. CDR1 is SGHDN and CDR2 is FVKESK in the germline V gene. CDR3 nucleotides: TGTGCCAGCAGCCAAGCGCGTAGCGGGGGGGTTCTACGCACAGATACGCAGTATTTT. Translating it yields CASSQARSGGVLRTDTQYF.

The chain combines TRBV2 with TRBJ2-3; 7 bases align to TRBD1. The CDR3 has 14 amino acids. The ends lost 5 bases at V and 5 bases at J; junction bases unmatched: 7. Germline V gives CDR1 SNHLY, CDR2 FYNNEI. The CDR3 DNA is TGTGCCAGCAGTCTTGGACAGGTGGTAGATACGCAGTATTTT. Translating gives CASSLGQVVDTQYF.

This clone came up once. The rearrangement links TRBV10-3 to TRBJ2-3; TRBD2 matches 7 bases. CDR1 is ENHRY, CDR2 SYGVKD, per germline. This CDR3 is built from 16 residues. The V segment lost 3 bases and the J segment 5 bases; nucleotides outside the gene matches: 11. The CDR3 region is CAISDKRDDSVDTQYF. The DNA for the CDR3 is TGTGCCATCAGTGATAAGCGGGACGACTCGGTAGATACGCAGTATTTT.

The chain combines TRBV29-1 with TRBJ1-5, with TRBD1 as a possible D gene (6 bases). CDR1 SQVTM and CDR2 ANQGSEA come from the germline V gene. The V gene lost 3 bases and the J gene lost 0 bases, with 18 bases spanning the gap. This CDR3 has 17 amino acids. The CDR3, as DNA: TGCAGCGTTGATCGGCAGGGGCTTCTTTATAGCAATCAGCCCCAGCATTTT. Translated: CSVDRQGLLYSNQPQHF.

CDR3 region: CASSEGGLPTSSKYF. CDR3 DNA sequence: TGTGCCAGCAGTGAGGGGGGGCTACCTACGAGCAGTAAGTACTTC. The chain is built from TRBV6-1 and TRBJ2-7, with TRBD2 as a possible D gene (7 bases). Germline V CDR1 and CDR2: MNHNS, SASEGT. V gave up 3 bases and J gave up 11 bases, with 23 bases separating them. The CDR3 runs 15 residues.